This note documents a single T cell receptor (beta chain) sequence. This sample was included in a study of blood T cell repertoires in COVID-19. Using immunoSEQ multiplex PCR, the repertoire was profiled, and TCRdb retains in-frame clones only, with some absent. The sample holds around 250,000 clones, around 84% seen once. Germline V gene data show CDR1 as MGHRA and CDR2 as YSYEKL. The CDR3 has 16 amino acids. The V segment lost 4 bases and the J segment 8 bases; nucleotides outside the gene matches: 8. The source material was PBMCs or T cells enriched from blood (not recorded which). This chain connects TRBV4-1 to TRBJ2-1, with 13 bases that match TRBD2. The clonotype was recovered from a man between 18 and 29 years old who had recovered from COVID-19. As DNA, the CDR3 is TGCGCCAGCAGCCCCTGGACTAGCGGGAGTAGGGATGAGCAGTTCTTC. Translated, it gives CASSPWTSGSRDEQFF.